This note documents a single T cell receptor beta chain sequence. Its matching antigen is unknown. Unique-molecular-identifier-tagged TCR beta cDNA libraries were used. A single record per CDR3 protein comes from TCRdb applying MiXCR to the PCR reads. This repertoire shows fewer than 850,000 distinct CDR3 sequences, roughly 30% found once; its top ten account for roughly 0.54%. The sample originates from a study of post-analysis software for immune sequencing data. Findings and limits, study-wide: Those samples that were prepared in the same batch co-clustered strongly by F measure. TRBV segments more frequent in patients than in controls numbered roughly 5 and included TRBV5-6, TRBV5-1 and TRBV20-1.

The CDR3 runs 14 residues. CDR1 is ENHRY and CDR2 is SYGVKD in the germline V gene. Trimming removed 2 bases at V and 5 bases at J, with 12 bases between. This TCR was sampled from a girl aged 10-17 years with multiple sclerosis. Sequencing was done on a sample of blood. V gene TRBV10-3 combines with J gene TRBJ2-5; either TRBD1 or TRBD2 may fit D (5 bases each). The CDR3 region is CAISEEWGGETQYF. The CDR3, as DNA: TGTGCCATCAGTGAGGAATGGGGCGGGGAGACCCAGTACTTC.